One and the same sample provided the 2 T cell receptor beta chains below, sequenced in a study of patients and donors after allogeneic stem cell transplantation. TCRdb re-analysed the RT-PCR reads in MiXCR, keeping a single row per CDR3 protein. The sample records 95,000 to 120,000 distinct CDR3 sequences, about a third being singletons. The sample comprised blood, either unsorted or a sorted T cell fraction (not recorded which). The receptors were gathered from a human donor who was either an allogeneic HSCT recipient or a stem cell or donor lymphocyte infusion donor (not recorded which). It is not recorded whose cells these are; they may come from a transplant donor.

CDR3 region: CASSQDWKGVANEQFF. The CDR3 nucleotides are TGTGCCAGCAGCCAAGATTGGAAGGGGGTGGCCAATGAGCAGTTCTTC. The V gene is TRBV3-1, the J gene TRBJ2-1; D is possibly TRBD1 (6 bases). Germline loops: CDR1 LGHDT, CDR2 YNNKEL (reference sequence). This CDR3 comprises 16 residues. V was cut by 0 bases and J by 6 bases, with 15 bases left in between.

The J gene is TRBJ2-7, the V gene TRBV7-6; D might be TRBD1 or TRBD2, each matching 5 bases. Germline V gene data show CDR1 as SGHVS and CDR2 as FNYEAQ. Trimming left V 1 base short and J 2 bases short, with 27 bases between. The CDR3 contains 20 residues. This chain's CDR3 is CASSLVLRGRGSLAPYEQYF. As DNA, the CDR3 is TGTGCCAGCAGCTTAGTTTTGAGGGGCCGGGGCAGTTTAGCCCCCTACGAGCAGTACTTC.